This T cell receptor (beta chain) was observed in a study of cytomegalovirus exposure and HLA in healthy donors. Study-wide findings and caveats: Altogether, 170 or so TCR beta chains were recorded as cytomegalovirus-associated. By HLA locus, TCR association rates varied in a later analysis, with DRB1 showing the most and HLA-C the fewest.

Regarding this clone: Its antigen is unknown.

The V gene's germline CDR1 is MNHEY and CDR2 SVGAGI. There are 13 residues in the CDR3. After removal of 4 bases from V and 6 bases from J, the junction contained 5 bases not matched to a gene. The PCR had 60 Vbeta and 13 Jbeta primers. Assay used: immunoSEQ multiplex PCR; TCRdb lists only in-frame clones, some missing. This sample has 95,000 to 150,000 clones, with roughly 74% found just once. This TCR was sampled from a woman aged 50 to 60 in good health and CMV-seropositive. What was sequenced was PBMCs. The rearrangement uses TRBV6-5 and TRBJ1-2; TRBD1 aligns across 7 bases. CDR3 nucleotides: TGTGCCAGCAGTTCCCGGGACAGCAATGGCTACACCTTC. As protein: CASSSRDSNGYTF.